This TCR beta chain was found in a study of shared clonotypes between healthy human individuals. The CDR3 totals 14 residues. Trimming stripped 1 base from V and 6 bases from J, with 10 bases between. Germline assignment: CDR1 LGHNA and CDR2 YNFKEQ. Replicate sorted-subset PCRs were loaded with 150 to 250 ng DNA, tens of thousands of T cell genomes. Some clones are missing from TCRdb's copy, which holds only in-frame ones; the method was immunoSEQ multiplex PCR. The table has some 680,000 clones, roughly 72% seen once. Source material: memory CD4+ T cells sorted from blood. Subset defined: CD45RA-negative fraction. This TCR was sampled from a woman aged 25-40 years in good health. The chain is built from TRBV4-2 and TRBJ2-1; D remains unclear. Here the CDR3 reads CASSQVGLFNEQFF. DNA of the CDR3: TGTGCCAGCAGCCAAGTCGGTCTATTCAATGAGCAGTTCTTC.